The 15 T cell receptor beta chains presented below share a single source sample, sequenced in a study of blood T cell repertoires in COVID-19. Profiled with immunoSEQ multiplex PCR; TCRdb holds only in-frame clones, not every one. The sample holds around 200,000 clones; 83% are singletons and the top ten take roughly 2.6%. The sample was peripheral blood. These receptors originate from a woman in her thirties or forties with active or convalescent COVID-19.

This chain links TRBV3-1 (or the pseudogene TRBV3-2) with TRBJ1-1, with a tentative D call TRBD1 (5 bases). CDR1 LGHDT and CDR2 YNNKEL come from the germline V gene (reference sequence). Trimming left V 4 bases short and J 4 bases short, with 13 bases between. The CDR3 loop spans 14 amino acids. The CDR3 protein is CASSRRGGVTEAFF. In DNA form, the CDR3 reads TGTGCCAGCAGCCGTAGGGGAGGGGTCACTGAAGCTTTCTTT.

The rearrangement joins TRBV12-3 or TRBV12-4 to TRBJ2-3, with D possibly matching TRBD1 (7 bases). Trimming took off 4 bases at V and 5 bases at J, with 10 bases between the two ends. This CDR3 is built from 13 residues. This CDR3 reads CASSSQGGDTQYF. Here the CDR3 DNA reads TGTGCCAGCAGTTCGCAGGGGGGAGATACGCAGTATTTT.

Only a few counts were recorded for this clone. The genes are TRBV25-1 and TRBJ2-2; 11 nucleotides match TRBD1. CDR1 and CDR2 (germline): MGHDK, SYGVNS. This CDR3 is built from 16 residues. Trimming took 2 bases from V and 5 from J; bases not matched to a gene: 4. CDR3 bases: TGTGCCAGCAGTGAAGGGACAGGGGGAGGAACCGGGGAGCTGTTTTTT. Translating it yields CASSEGTGGGTGELFF.

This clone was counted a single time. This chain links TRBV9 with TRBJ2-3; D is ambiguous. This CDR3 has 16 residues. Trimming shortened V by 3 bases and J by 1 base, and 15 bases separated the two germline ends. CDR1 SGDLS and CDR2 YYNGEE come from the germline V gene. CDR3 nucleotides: TGTGCCAGCAGCGCCGAGTCGGGTCGGGGCACAGATACGCAGTATTTT. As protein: CASSAESGRGTDTQYF.

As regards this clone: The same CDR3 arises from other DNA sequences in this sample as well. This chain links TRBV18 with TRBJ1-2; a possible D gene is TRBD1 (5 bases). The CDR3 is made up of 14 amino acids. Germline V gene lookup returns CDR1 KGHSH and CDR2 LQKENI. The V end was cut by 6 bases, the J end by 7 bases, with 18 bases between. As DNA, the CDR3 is TGTGCCAGCTCGCCGGGCCAGGGCTCGAGTGGCTACACCTTC. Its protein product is CASSPGQGSSGYTF.

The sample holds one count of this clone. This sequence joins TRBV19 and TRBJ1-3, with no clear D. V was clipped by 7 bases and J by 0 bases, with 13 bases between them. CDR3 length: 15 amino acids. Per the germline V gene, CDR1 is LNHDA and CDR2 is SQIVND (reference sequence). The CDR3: CASTPTTSSGNTIYF. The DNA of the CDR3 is TGTGCCAGTACCCCGACTACCAGCTCTGGAAACACCATATATTTT.

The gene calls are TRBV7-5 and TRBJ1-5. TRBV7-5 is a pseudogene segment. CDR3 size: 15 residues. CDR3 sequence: CVRSLSKGGNQPQHF. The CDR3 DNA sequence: TGTGTCAGAAGCTTATCTAAGGGAGGTAATCAGCCCCAGCATTTT.

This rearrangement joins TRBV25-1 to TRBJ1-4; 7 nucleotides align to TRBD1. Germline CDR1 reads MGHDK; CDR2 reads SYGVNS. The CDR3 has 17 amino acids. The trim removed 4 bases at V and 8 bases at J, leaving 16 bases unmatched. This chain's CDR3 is CASSVRDSNRVGEKLFF. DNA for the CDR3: TGTGCCAGCAGTGTTAGGGACAGTAATAGGGTAGGGGAAAAACTGTTTTTT.

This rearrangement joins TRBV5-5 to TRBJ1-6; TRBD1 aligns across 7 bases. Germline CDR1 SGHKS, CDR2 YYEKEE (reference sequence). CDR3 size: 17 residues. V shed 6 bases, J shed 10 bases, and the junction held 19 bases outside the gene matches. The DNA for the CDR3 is TGTGCCAGCAAGCTTGCTTTCGGTGGCAGGGGGGTGTCACCCCTCCACTTT. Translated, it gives CASKLAFGGRGVSPLHF.

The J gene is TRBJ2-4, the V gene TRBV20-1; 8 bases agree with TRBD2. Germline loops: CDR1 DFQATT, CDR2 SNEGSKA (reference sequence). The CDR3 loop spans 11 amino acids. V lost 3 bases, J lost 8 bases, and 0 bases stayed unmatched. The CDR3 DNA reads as TGCAGTGCTAGCGGGAGGGACATTCAGTACTTC. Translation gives CSASGRDIQYF.

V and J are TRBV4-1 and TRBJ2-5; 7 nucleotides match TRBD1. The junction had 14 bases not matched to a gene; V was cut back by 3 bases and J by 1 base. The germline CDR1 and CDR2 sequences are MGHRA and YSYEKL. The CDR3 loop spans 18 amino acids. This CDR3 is CASSHSPQRGTVQETQYF. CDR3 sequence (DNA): TGCGCCAGCAGCCACTCTCCCCAGAGGGGGACAGTCCAAGAGACCCAGTACTTC.

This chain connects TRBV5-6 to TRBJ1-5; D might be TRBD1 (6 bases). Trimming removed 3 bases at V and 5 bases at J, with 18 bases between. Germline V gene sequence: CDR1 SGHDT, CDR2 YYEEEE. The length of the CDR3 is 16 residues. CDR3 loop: CASSSTFRGGDQPQHF. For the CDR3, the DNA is TGTGCCAGCAGCTCAACCTTCAGGGGTGGGGATCAGCCCCAGCATTTT. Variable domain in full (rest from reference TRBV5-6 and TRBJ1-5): DAGVTQSPTHLIKTRGQQVTLRCSPKSGHDTVSWYQQALGQGPQFIFQYYEEEERQRGNFPDRFSGHQFPNYSSELNVNALLLGDSALYLCASSSTFRGGDQPQHFGDGTRLSIL.

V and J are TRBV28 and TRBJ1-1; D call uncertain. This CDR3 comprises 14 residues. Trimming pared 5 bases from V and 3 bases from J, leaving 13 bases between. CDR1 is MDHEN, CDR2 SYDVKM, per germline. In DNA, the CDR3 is TGTGCCAGCAGTAACCGACCGAGGGACACTGAAGCTTTCTTT. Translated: CASSNRPRDTEAFF.

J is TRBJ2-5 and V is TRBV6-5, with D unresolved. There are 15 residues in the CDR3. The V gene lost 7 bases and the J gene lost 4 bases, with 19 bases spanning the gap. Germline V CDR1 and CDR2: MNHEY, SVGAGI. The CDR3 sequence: CASTLSGLLGETQYF. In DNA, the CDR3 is TGTGCCAGCACACTTTCGGGTCTATTGGGAGAGACCCAGTACTTC.

The CDR3 nucleotides read TGCAGCGTTGCGGTCTACAATGAGCAGTTCTTC. As protein: CSVAVYNEQFF. The rearrangement links TRBV29-1 to TRBJ2-1; D is unclear. Trimming cost V 4 bases and J 3 bases, with 4 bases left between them. Germline loops: CDR1 SQVTM, CDR2 ANQGSEA. This CDR3 has 11 residues.